This TCR beta chain emerged from a study of glioma-infiltrating T cells. Study-wide results and limits: CDR3 overlap between tissue and blood was very small. Gliomas, especially low-grade, showed above-expected tissue-blood divergence; non-neoplastic patients showed below.

The CDR3 is 12 amino acids. Looked up from germline, CDR1 is MGHDK and CDR2 is SYGVNS. V was cut by 4 bases and J by 8 bases, with 11 bases left in between. In its sample, this clonotype ranks as medium-sized. Its antigen is not identified. TCR alpha and beta CDR3 regions were amplified from RNA using iRepertoire nested multiplex PCR. Tissue mRNA or PBMC total RNA, 100-400 ng, went into one-step reverse transcription and amplification. TCRdb ran MiXCR on the multiplex PCR reads and lists one entry per CDR3 protein. This repertoire shows 44,000 or so distinct CDR3 sequences, about 22% found once; its top ten account for roughly 6.1%.

Sequenced: glioma tissue, nonneoplastic brain tissue, or PBMCs (not recorded which). The TCR comes from a human donor with low-grade glioma or glioblastoma, undergoing nonglioma brain surgery, or in good health (not recorded which). V gene TRBV25-1 combines with J gene TRBJ1-2; D unclear. CDR3 DNA: TGTGCCAGCAGTGGACCGCCCGGGGGCTACACCTTC. This encodes CASSGPPGGYTF.